This T cell receptor beta chain was found in a study of neurological immune-mediated disorders. The making of cDNA relied on 5'RACE with 10-nucleotide random UMIs. TCRdb passed the 5' RACE reads through MiXCR, listing each CDR3 protein once. The sample lists approximately 60,000 distinct CDR3 sequences; approximately 3.7% were seen once. The study, taken as a whole, reports: Private repertoires in all groups were suggested by the absence of shared CDR3 amino acid sequences among expanded clones across subjects.

This clonotype was found many times. Its specificity is unknown. The trim removed 5 bases at V and 5 bases at J, leaving 10 bases unmatched. Germline lookup yields CDR1 SEHNR and CDR2 FQNEAQ (reference sequence). The CDR3 is 15 amino acids. The receptor was isolated from a man aged 45-60 years with multiple sclerosis. The material sequenced was PBMCs. The rearrangement links TRBV7-9 to TRBJ2-5; 8 bases fit TRBD1. Here the CDR3 reads CASSPPTGERETQYF. The CDR3 nucleotides read TGTGCCAGCAGCCCACCGACAGGGGAACGGGAGACCCAGTACTTC.